This T cell receptor (beta chain) comes out of a study of Ad26.COV2.S vaccination and SARS-CoV-2 variants. Points from the study as a whole: Reports say spike-specific CD8+ and CD4+ T cell responses covered substantial breadth after vaccination.

As concerns this clone: Its specificity is unknown.

Profiling relied on immunoSEQ multiplex PCR, and the TCRdb table lists in-frame clones only, not all of them. This sample has approximately 97,000 clones, with around 80% found just once. Germline V gene sequence: CDR1 SGDLS, CDR2 YYNGEE. The CDR3 is made up of 16 amino acids. V was trimmed by 3 bases and J by 2 bases, leaving 15 bases between them. This TCR was sampled from a human donor who had recovered from COVID-19. The sequencing here drew on peripheral blood, taken after recovery from COVID-19. This chain connects TRBV9 to TRBJ1-3; a possible D gene is TRBD1 (5 bases). The CDR3 protein is CASSGSGTVTGNTIYF. The CDR3 region has the DNA TGTGCCAGCAGCGGTTCCGGGACGGTTACTGGAAACACCATATATTTT.